One sample yielded the 6 T cell receptor beta chains listed below, sequenced in a study of T-cell memory formation after mild COVID-19. TCRdb reprocessed the 5' RACE reads with MiXCR, giving one entry per CDR3 protein. Of fewer than 500,000 distinct CDR3 sequences in the sample, about 23% were seen once. Material: PBMCs or a T cell subset sorted from them (not recorded which). These TCRs come from an adult woman who had mild COVID-19 (a few samples of this study predate the infection). Cell type and time point are not known.

The chain recombines TRBV6-2 or TRBV6-3 with TRBJ2-1; TRBD1 matches 11 bases. The trim removed 5 bases at V and 8 bases at J, leaving 2 bases unmatched. Germline V lookup: CDR1 MNHEY, CDR2 SVGEGT. The CDR3 totals 13 residues. The chain's CDR3 is CASSGTGGHEQFF. The CDR3, as DNA: TGTGCCAGCAGTGGGACAGGGGGGCATGAGCAGTTCTTC.

V is TRBV20-1 and J is TRBJ2-7; D not certain. Trimming cost V 1 base and J 5 bases, with 9 bases left between them. This CDR3 has 12 residues. The V gene's germline CDR1 is DFQATT and CDR2 SNEGSKA (reference sequence). In DNA form, the CDR3 reads TGCAGTGCTAGAGGTCCGACCAACGAGCAGTACTTC. Protein sequence: CSARGPTNEQYF.

This clonotype was seen ten or more times. The chain is built from TRBV19 and TRBJ2-1, with TRBD2 matching over 8 bases. Germline loops: CDR1 LNHDA, CDR2 SQIVND (reference sequence). The CDR3 is 17 amino acids. The junction had 10 bases not matched to a gene; V was cut back by 0 bases and J by 6 bases. The CDR3 sequence: CASSIDQLGLAGNEQFF. CDR3 bases: TGTGCCAGTAGTATAGACCAACTCGGACTAGCTGGCAATGAGCAGTTCTTC.

The chain uses TRBV4-1 and TRBJ2-7; the D is unclear. With 0 bases removed from V and 7 bases from J, the gap between germline ends came to 10 bases. Germline-derived CDR1 and CDR2 are MGHRA and YSYEKL. The CDR3 extends over 13 amino acids. The CDR3 region is CASSQDLLAEQYF. The DNA for the CDR3 is TGCGCCAGCAGCCAAGATCTGCTTGCGGAGCAGTACTTC.

The chain couples TRBV12-3 or TRBV12-4 to TRBJ2-1; D gene uncertain. The V end was cut by 1 base, the J end by 7 bases, with 11 bases between. This CDR3 is built from 14 residues. This CDR3 reads CASSLGAPRNEQFF. The CDR3 nucleotides read TGTGCCAGCAGTTTAGGGGCCCCTAGAAATGAGCAGTTCTTC.

This clonotype was seen only a few times. The J gene is TRBJ1-2, the V gene TRBV27; 9 bases agree with TRBD1. CDR1 and CDR2 (germline): MNHEY, SMNVEV (reference sequence). The junction had 7 bases not matched to a gene; V was cut back by 4 bases and J by 1 base. CDR3 length equals 16 residues. CDR3 DNA sequence: TGTGCCAGCAGTTCAGGACAGGGGTTCTATAACTATGGCTACACCTTC. It codes for CASSSGQGFYNYGYTF.